The T cell receptor beta chain under discussion was sequenced for a study of early stage breast cancer tumors. Overall study context: Roughly 9.4-fold was the mean read coverage per sample. Study-wide points: Enriched TCRB sequences shared across patients were mostly commonly generated sequences.

As regards this clone: Antigen: not known.

Each sample had two DNA replicates, around 0.45 ug blood or about 1.5 ug tissue. TCRdb keeps only in-frame clones here, not all; method: immunoSEQ multiplex PCR. The sample records some 47,000 clones, approximately 83% being singletons. Trimming pared 6 bases from V and 0 bases from J, leaving 14 bases between. This CDR3 has 15 residues. Per germline, CDR1 SGHAT and CDR2 FQNNGV. The chain carries TRBV11-2 and TRBJ1-2; D gene uncertain. The source material was blood. The origin of this receptor is a person aged 45 to 60 with breast cancer. The CDR3 region is CASRLLEQTNYGYTF. The CDR3 region has the DNA TGTGCCAGCAGATTATTAGAACAGACTAACTATGGCTACACCTTC. The full variable domain, in which reference TRBV11-2 and TRBJ1-2 provide the parts outside the CDR3, is EAGVAQSPRYKIIEKRQSVAFWCNPISGHATLYWYQQILGQGPKLLIQFQNNGVVDDSQLPKDRFSAERLKGVDSTLKIQPAKLEDSAVYLCASRLLEQTNYGYTFGSGTRLTVV.